Described below is a single TCR beta chain sequence and its context. Antigen unknown. Sample barcodes and UMIs were carried by the TCR alpha and TCR beta cDNA libraries that 5'RACE generated with constant-segment primers. MiXCR, applied by TCRdb to the 5' RACE reads, yields one record per CDR3 protein. Here the sample spans under 450,000 distinct CDR3 sequences, roughly 20% being singletons. This sample is part of a study of T-cell memory formation after mild COVID-19. Study at large: Most TCR clusters belonged to a single donor.

With 2 bases clipped from V and 7 bases from J, the junction kept 14 bases outside the gene matches. Germline CDR1 is ENHRY and CDR2 is SYGVKD. The CDR3 is 18 residues long. Study outcomes and limitations: Certain responding clones were present in pre-infection memory, suggesting participation of cross-reactive memory. Shrinking CD4+ clones resided mostly in CM and EM, and CD8+ ones in EMRA.

The sequencing input was PBMCs or a T cell subset sorted from them (not recorded which). This chain links TRBV10-3 with TRBJ2-2; TRBD1 matches at 9 bases. This receptor was obtained from a man aged 18 to 29 who had mild COVID-19 (a few samples of this study predate the infection). Cell type and time point are not known. The CDR3 here is CAISEDPGTGTQGGELFF. CDR3 DNA sequence: TGTGCCATCAGTGAGGATCCCGGGACAGGGACCCAAGGCGGGGAGCTGTTTTTT.